This TCR beta chain was recorded in a study of blood T cell repertoires in COVID-19. Assay: immunoSEQ multiplex PCR; the TCRdb copy retains only in-frame clones and omits some. The sample holds tens of thousands of clones, approximately 84% seen once. The CDR3 sequence is 15 residues long. V lost 6 bases and J lost 3; bases outside the gene matches: 5. CDR1 is WNHNN, CDR2 SYGVQD, per germline (reference sequence). V is TRBV10-1 and J is TRBJ2-7; TRBD2 matches 13 bases. This sequence originates from a human donor in a cohort sampled during active COVID-19. The sequencing sample was made of peripheral blood. As DNA, the CDR3 is TGCGCCAGCAGCGGGACTAGCGGGAACCTCTACGAGCAGTACTTC. It translates to CASSGTSGNLYEQYF.